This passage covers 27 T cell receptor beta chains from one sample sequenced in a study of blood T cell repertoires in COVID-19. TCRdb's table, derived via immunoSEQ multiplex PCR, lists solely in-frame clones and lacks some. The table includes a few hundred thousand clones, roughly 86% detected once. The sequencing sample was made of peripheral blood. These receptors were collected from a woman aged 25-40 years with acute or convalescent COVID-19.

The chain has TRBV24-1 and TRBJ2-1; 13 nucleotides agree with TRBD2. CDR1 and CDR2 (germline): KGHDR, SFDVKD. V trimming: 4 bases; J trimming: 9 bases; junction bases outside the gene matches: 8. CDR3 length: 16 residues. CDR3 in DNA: TGTGCCACCAGTGACCCCGGACTAGCGGGAGTAGGTGAGCAGTTCTTC. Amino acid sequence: CATSDPGLAGVGEQFF.

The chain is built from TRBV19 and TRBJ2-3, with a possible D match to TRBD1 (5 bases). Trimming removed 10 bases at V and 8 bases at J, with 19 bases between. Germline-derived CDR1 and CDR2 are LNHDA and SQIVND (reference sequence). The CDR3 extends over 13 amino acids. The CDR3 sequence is CATTKGLVGTQYF. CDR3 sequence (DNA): TGTGCCACAACGAAGGGGCTAGTGGGTACGCAGTATTTT.

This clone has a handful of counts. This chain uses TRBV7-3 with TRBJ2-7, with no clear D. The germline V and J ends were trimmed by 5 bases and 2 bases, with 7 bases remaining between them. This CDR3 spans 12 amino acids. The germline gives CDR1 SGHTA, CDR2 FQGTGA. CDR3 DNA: TGTGCCAGCAGCCACTCGGCCTACGAGCAGTACTTC. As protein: CASSHSAYEQYF.

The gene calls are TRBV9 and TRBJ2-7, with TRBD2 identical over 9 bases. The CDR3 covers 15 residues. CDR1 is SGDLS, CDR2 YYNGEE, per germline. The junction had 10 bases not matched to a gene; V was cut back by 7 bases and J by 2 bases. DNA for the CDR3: TGTGCCAGCGCTCCAGAGACTAGCGGTACCTACGAGCAGTACTTC. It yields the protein CASAPETSGTYEQYF.

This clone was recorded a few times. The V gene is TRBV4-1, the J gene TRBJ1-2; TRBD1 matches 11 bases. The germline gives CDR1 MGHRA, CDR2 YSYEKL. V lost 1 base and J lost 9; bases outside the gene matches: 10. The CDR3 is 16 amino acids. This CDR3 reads CASSQGGTGGIISYTF. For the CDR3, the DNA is TGCGCCAGCAGCCAAGGGGGGACAGGGGGTATTATAAGCTACACCTTC.

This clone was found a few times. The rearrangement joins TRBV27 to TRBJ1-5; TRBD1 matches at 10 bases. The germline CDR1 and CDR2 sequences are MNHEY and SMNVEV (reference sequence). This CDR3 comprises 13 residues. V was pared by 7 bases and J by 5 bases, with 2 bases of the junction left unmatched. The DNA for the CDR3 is TGTGCCAGCATGGGGACAGGGGATCAGCCCCAGCATTTT. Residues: CASMGTGDQPQHF.

The CDR3 DNA reads TGTGCCAGCAGCCCACAAGCGACCATCCTATACAATGAGCAGTTCTTC. Amino acid sequence: CASSPQATILYNEQFF. The gene calls are TRBV7-2 and TRBJ2-1; D unresolved. CDR3 length: 16 amino acids. Germline V gene lookup returns CDR1 SGHTA and CDR2 FQGNSA. The V end lost 5 bases, the J end lost 4 bases, and 18 bases lay between the germline ends.

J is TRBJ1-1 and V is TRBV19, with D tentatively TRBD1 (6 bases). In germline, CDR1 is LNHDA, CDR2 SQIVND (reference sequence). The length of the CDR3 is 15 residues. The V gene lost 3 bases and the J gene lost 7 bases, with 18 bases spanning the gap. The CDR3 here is CASSMGASPRGEAFF. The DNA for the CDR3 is TGTGCCAGTAGTATGGGGGCGAGTCCGAGGGGTGAAGCTTTCTTT.

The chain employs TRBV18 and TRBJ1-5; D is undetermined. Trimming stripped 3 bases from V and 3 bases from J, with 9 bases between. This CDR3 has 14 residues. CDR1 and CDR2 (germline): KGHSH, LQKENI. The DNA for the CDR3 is TGTGCCAGCTCACCTCCCGGGTTCAATCAGCCCCAGCATTTT. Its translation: CASSPPGFNQPQHF.

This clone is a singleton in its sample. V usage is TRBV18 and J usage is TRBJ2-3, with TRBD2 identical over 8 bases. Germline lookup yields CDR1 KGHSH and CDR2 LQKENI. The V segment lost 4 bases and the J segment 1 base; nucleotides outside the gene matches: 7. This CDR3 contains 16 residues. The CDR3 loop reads CASSRPGLGGTDTQYF. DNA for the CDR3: TGTGCCAGCTCACGACCGGGACTAGGGGGCACAGATACGCAGTATTTT. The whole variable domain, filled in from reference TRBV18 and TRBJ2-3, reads NAGVMQNPRHLVRRRGQEARLRCSPMKGHSHVYWYRQLPEEGLKFMVYLQKENIIDESGMPKERFSAEFPKEGPSILRIQQVVRGDSAAYFCASSRPGLGGTDTQYFGPGTRLTVL.

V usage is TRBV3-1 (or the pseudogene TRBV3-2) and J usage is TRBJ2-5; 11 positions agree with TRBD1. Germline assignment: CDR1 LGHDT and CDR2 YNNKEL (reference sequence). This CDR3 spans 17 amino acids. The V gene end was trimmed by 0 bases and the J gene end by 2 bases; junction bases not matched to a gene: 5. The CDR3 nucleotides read TGTGCCAGCAGCCAAGATCCCGGGACAGGGGGTCAAGAGACCCAGTACTTC. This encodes CASSQDPGTGGQETQYF.

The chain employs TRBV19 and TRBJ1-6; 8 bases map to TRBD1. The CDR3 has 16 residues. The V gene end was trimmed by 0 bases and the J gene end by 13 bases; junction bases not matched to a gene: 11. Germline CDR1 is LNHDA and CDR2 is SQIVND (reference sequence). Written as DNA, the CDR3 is TGTGCCAGTAGTATAGATCGAGGACAGGGAGGTTATCCCCTCCACTTT. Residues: CASSIDRGQGGYPLHF.

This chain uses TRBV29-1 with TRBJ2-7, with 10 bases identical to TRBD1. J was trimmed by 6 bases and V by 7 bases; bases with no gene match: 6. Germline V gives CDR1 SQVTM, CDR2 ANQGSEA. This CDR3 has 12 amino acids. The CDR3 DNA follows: TGCAGCGCCCCGGGACAGGGGAGCGAGCAGTACTTC. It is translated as CSAPGQGSEQYF.

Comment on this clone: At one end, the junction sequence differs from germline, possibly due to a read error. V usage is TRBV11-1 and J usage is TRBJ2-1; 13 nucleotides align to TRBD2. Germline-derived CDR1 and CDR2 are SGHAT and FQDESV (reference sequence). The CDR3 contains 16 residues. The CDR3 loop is CASTLNLGLAGNEQFF. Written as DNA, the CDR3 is TGTGCCAGCACCTTAAATTTGGGACTAGCGGGAAATGAGCAGTTCTTC.

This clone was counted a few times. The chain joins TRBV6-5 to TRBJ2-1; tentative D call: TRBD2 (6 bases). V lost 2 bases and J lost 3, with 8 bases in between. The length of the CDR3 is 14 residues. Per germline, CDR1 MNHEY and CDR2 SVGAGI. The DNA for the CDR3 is TGTGCCAGCAGTTACGCTAGCGACTACAATGAGCAGTTCTTC. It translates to CASSYASDYNEQFF.

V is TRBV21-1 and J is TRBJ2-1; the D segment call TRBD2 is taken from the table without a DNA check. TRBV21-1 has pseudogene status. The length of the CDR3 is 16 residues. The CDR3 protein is CASGGTSGRLNYEQFF. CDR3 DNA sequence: TGTGCCAGTGGAGGGACTAGCGGGAGATTGAACTACGAGCAGTTCTTC.

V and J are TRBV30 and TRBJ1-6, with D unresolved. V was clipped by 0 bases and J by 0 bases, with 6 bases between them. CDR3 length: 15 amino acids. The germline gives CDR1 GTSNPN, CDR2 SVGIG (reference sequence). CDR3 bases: TGTGCCTGGAGTGTAGATAGCTCCTATAATTCACCCCTCCACTTT. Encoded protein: CAWSVDSSYNSPLHF.

This CDR3 reads CASLDRTSGRLYETQYF. The CDR3 nucleotides are TGTGCCAGCCTCGACAGGACTAGCGGGAGGCTGTACGAGACCCAGTACTTC. This sequence joins TRBV2 and TRBJ2-5; 14 bases align to TRBD2. V shed 8 bases, J shed 5 bases, and the junction held 13 bases outside the gene matches. The CDR3 sequence is 17 residues long. CDR1 is SNHLY and CDR2 is FYNNEI in the germline V gene.

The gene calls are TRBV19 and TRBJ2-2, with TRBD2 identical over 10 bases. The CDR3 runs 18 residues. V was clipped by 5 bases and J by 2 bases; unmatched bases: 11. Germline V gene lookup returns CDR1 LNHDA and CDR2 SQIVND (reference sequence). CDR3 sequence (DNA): TGTGCCAGTAGTGCAAGAGCCAGCGGGAGGGCCAACACCGGGGAGCTGTTTTTT. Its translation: CASSARASGRANTGELFF.

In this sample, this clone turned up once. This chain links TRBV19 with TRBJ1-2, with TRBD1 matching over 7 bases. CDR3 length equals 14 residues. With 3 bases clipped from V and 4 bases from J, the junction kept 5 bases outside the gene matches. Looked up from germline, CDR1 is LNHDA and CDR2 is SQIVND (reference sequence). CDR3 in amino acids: CASSIEGGFYGYTF. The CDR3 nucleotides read TGTGCCAGTAGTATCGAAGGGGGCTTCTATGGCTACACCTTC.

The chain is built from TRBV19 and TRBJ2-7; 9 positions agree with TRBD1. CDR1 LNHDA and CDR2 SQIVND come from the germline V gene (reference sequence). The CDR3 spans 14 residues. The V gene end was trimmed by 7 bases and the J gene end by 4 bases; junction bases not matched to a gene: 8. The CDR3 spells CASNKDRGSYEQYF. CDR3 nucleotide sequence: TGTGCCAGTAACAAGGACAGGGGCTCTTACGAGCAGTACTTC.

As DNA, the CDR3 is TGTGCCAGCAGTTCGAGGACTAGCGGGTACACCGGGGAGCTGTTTTTT. It translates to CASSSRTSGYTGELFF. V gene TRBV7-2 combines with J gene TRBJ2-2; TRBD2 agrees at 11 bases. With 6 bases clipped from V and 3 bases from J, the junction kept 6 bases outside the gene matches. This CDR3 has 16 residues. Per germline, CDR1 SGHTA and CDR2 FQGNSA.

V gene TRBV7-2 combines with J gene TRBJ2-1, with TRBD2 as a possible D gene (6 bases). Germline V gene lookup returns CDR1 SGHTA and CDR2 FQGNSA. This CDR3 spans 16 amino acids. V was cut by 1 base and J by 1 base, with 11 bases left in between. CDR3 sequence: CASSLGPAGSYNEQFF. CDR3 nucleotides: TGTGCCAGCAGCTTAGGGCCGGCGGGATCCTACAATGAGCAGTTCTTC.

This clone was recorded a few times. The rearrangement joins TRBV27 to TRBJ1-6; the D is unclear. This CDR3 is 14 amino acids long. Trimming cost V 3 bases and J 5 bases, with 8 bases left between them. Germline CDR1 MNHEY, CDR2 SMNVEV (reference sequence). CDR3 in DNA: TGTGCCAGCAGTTTCGGCACAGATAATTCACCCCTCCACTTT. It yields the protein CASSFGTDNSPLHF.

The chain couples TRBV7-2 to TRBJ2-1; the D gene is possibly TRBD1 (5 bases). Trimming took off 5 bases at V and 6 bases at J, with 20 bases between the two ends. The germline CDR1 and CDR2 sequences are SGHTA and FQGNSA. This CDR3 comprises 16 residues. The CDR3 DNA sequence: TGTGCCAGCAGCCTCCTCAGGGTTACAGGAACCAATGAGCAGTTCTTC. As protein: CASSLLRVTGTNEQFF.

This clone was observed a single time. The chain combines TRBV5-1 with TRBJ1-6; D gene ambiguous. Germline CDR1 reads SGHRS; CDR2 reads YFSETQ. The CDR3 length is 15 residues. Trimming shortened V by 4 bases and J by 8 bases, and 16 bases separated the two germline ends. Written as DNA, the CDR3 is TGCGCCAGCAGCCCTGTTTTGGGGAGCGATTCACCCCTCCACTTT. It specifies CASSPVLGSDSPLHF.

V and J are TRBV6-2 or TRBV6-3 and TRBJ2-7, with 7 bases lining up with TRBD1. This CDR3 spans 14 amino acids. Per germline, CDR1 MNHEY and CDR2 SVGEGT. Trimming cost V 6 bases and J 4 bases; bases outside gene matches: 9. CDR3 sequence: CASSRPGQRYEQYF. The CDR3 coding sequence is TGTGCCAGCAGCCGGCCGGGACAGAGATACGAGCAGTACTTC.